The 27 T cell receptor beta chains below all came from one sample that was sequenced in a study of T cells in Graves' hyperthyroidism and ophthalmopathy. From RNA transcripts, TCR beta CDR3 regions were amplified. TCR CDR3 underwent first-round RT-PCR with the HTBI primer set. In TCRdb, the multiplex PCR reads were re-called with MiXCR into one record per CDR3 protein. The sample contains fewer than 250,000 distinct CDR3 sequences, 17% of which appear only once. The sample consisted of blood. Every receptor here comes from a man aged 50 to 59 with Graves' hyperthyroidism.

This clonotype was observed at least ten times. J is TRBJ1-2 and V is TRBV3-1; D unclear. V lost 0 bases to trimming and J lost 7 bases, with 3 bases between them. Germline V gene sequence: CDR1 LGHDT, CDR2 YNNKEL (reference sequence). The CDR3 consists of 11 residues. CDR3 nucleotide sequence: TGTGCCAGCAGCCAAGAAGCTGGCTACACCTTC. As protein: CASSQEAGYTF.

This clonotype was recorded many times. The rearrangement links TRBV27 to TRBJ1-1; D might be TRBD1 (5 bases). This CDR3 has 15 residues. CDR1 and CDR2 from the germline V gene are MNHEY and SMNVEV (reference sequence). The V end was cut by 5 bases, the J end by 1 base, with 14 bases between. Written as DNA, the CDR3 is TGTGCCAGCAGTCCGGGGTGGGGCCGGAACACTGAAGCTTTCTTT. It translates to CASSPGWGRNTEAFF.

This clonotype has a handful of counts. The V and J genes are TRBV9 and TRBJ2-7, with TRBD2 matching over 10 bases. V dropped 0 bases and J dropped 3; count of bases not matched to a gene: 3. Germline V gene data show CDR1 as SGDLS and CDR2 as YYNGEE. The length of the CDR3 is 15 residues. The CDR3 DNA reads TGTGCCAGCAGCGTAGCCGGGACTAGCGTCTACGAGCAGTACTTC. Its translation: CASSVAGTSVYEQYF.

This clonotype appeared a few times. This chain connects TRBV2 to TRBJ1-4, with 8 bases aligning to TRBD1. CDR1 is SNHLY, CDR2 FYNNEI, per germline. The trim removed 4 bases at V and 1 base at J, leaving 2 bases unmatched. The length of the CDR3 is 15 residues. CDR3 amino acids: CASSVTGGTNEKLFF. The DNA for the CDR3 is TGTGCCAGCAGTGTTACAGGGGGAACTAATGAAAAACTGTTTTTT.

This clonotype was recorded many times. V is TRBV18 and J is TRBJ2-4; a weak D match, TRBD1 (5 bases). In germline, CDR1 is KGHSH, CDR2 LQKENI. V was cut by 2 bases and J by 0 bases, with 17 bases left in between. CDR3 size: 18 residues. Here the CDR3 reads CASSPRGEAYLAKNIQYF. CDR3 nucleotide sequence: TGTGCCAGCTCACCAAGGGGCGAAGCCTACCTAGCCAAAAACATTCAGTACTTC.

This clonotype occurred a few times. This chain connects TRBV20-1 to TRBJ2-6; 14 bases are a match to TRBD2. With V trimmed by 4 bases and J by 3 bases, 2 bases remained unmatched. CDR3 length equals 16 residues. Germline values: CDR1 DFQATT, CDR2 SNEGSKA (reference sequence). In nucleotides, the CDR3 is TGCAGTGCTACCGGACTAGCGGGAGGTGGGGCCAACGTCCTGACTTTC. Its translation: CSATGLAGGGANVLTF.

This clonotype was observed at least ten times. The V call is TRBV11-3, the J call TRBJ2-3; 8 positions match TRBD2. CDR1 and CDR2 (germline): SGHNT, YENEEA. The CDR3 runs 16 residues. J lost 0 bases, V lost 5 bases, and 7 bases had no gene match. The CDR3 loop reads CASSPTLAESTDTQYF. The CDR3 coding sequence is TGTGCCAGCAGCCCCACACTAGCGGAAAGCACAGATACGCAGTATTTT. The variable domain in full, completed from reference TRBV11-3 and TRBJ2-3, reads EAGVVQSPRYKIIEKKQPVAFWCNPISGHNTLYWYLQNLGQGPELLIRYENEEAVDDSQLPKDRFSAERLKGVDSTLKIQPAELGDSAVYLCASSPTLAESTDTQYFGPGTRLTVL.

The chain carries TRBV2 and TRBJ2-1, with 10 bases aligning to TRBD2. Germline V gives CDR1 SNHLY, CDR2 FYNNEI. V shed 7 bases, J shed 8 bases, and the junction held 11 bases outside the gene matches. The CDR3 totals 15 residues. CDR3 region: CASIESSGSKDEQFF. The DNA for the CDR3 is TGTGCCAGCATAGAGTCTAGCGGGAGTAAGGATGAGCAGTTCTTC.

In this sample, this clonotype turned up many times. The rearrangement links TRBV2 to TRBJ2-7; D perhaps matches TRBD2 (6 bases). Germline V lookup: CDR1 SNHLY, CDR2 FYNNEI. V was cut by 2 bases and J by 2 bases, with 13 bases left in between. The CDR3 runs 15 residues. CDR3 bases: TGTGCCAGCAGTGAACAGGGACGGGGGACCTACGAGCAGTACTTC. Translated: CASSEQGRGTYEQYF.

V and J are TRBV20-1 and TRBJ1-2; 10 bases fit TRBD1. The CDR3 length is 17 residues. V shed 0 bases and J 8 bases; nucleotides not matched to a gene: 15. Germline CDR1 reads DFQATT; CDR2 reads SNEGSKA (reference sequence). CDR3 residues: CSARDFRTGGGREGYTF. CDR3 DNA sequence: TGCAGTGCTAGAGATTTTAGGACAGGGGGAGGAAGGGAGGGCTACACCTTC.

About this clonotype: A read error may be the cause here, since a much bigger clone is one base away. The chain couples TRBV12-3 or TRBV12-4 to TRBJ2-1, with 9 nucleotides matching TRBD1. The trim removed 4 bases at V and 4 bases at J, leaving 5 bases unmatched. This CDR3 is built from 15 residues. CDR3: CASSSETGGYNEQFF. For the CDR3, the DNA is TGTGCCAGCAGTTCCGAGACAGGGGGTTACAATGAGCAGTTCTTC.

This clonotype was recorded only once. This sequence joins TRBV5-1 and TRBJ1-1; no definite D call. Trimming cost V 3 bases and J 0 bases, with 15 bases left between them. The CDR3 covers 16 residues. CDR1 is SGHRS, CDR2 YFSETQ, per germline. In nucleotides, the CDR3 is TGCGCCAGCAGCTGGCCTAAGGACGGTATGAACACTGAAGCTTTCTTT. Protein sequence: CASSWPKDGMNTEAFF.

V is TRBV19 and J is TRBJ2-7, with 7 bases lining up with TRBD2. Per the germline V gene, CDR1 is LNHDA and CDR2 is SQIVND (reference sequence). Trimming cost V 7 bases and J 6 bases; bases outside gene matches: 9. The length of the CDR3 is 13 residues. CDR3 DNA sequence: TGTGCCAGTACCGGGGGAGGGCTGGGCGAGCAGTACTTC. This encodes CASTGGGLGEQYF. The variable domain in full, with the rest retrieved from reference TRBV19 and TRBJ2-7, is DGGITQSPKYLFRKEGQNVTLSCEQNLNHDAMYWYRQDPGQGLRLIYYSQIVNDFQKGDIAEGYSVSREKKESFPLTVTSAQKNPTAFYLCASTGGGLGEQYFGPGTRLTVT.

This clonotype was seen many times. The V gene is TRBV30, the J gene TRBJ1-2; D may be TRBD1 (5 bases). Per germline, CDR1 GTSNPN and CDR2 SVGIG (reference sequence). Trimming removed 1 base at V and 6 bases at J, with 12 bases between. The CDR3 is 13 amino acids. CDR3 sequence: CAWSGGVLHGYTF. In nucleotides, the CDR3 is TGTGCCTGGAGTGGGGGGGTTCTTCATGGCTACACCTTC.

The chain recombines TRBV10-3 with TRBJ2-1; D is uncertain. Between the trimmed V and J ends, which lost 2 bases and 6 bases, there was a span of 8 bases. The CDR3 spans 13 residues. Germline CDR1 reads ENHRY; CDR2 reads SYGVKD. The CDR3 nucleotides are TGTGCCATCAGTGAGAGTCTCGGCAATGAGCAGTTCTTC. It specifies CAISESLGNEQFF.

V usage is TRBV20-1 and J usage is TRBJ2-1; 7 positions match TRBD1. The V gene's germline CDR1 is DFQATT and CDR2 SNEGSKA (reference sequence). V dropped 6 bases and J dropped 8; count of bases not matched to a gene: 7. The CDR3 has 12 amino acids. The CDR3 reads CSATRQGYEQFF. CDR3 nucleotide sequence: TGCAGTGCAACACGACAGGGCTATGAGCAGTTCTTC.

A note on this clonotype: A much larger clone differs from this one at a single base, so this may be a read error. In DNA, the CDR3 is TGTGCCAGCAGCCAAGGACGGACAGCTAATGAAAAACTGTTTTTT. Translation gives CASSQGRTANEKLFF. This sequence joins TRBV28 and TRBJ1-4, with D possibly being TRBD1 (6 bases). The CDR3 has 15 amino acids. CDR1 and CDR2 (germline): MDHEN, SYDVKM. V gave up 6 bases and J gave up 3 bases, with 14 bases separating them.

This clonotype was picked up a small number of times. The CDR3 nucleotides read TGTGCCATCAGTGAGGGAGCGGGAGGAGAGGCAGATACGCAGTATTTT. Residues: CAISEGAGGEADTQYF. The rearrangement uses TRBV10-3 and TRBJ2-3; 9 nucleotides align to TRBD2. Germline trimming cut 2 bases from V and 4 bases from J; bases unmatched to any gene: 7. Germline CDR1 is ENHRY and CDR2 is SYGVKD. This CDR3 has 16 amino acids.

The chain uses TRBV4-1 and TRBJ1-1; 9 bases agree with TRBD1. The CDR3 is 20 residues long. Germline trimming cut 2 bases from V and 0 bases from J; bases unmatched to any gene: 16. CDR1 and CDR2 from the germline V gene are MGHRA and YSYEKL. The CDR3 loop is CASSQQAAGTGLLVNTEAFF. The CDR3 DNA reads TGCGCCAGCAGCCAACAAGCAGCCGGGACAGGGCTTTTGGTGAACACTGAAGCTTTCTTT.

Ten or more counts support this clonotype. The gene calls are TRBV11-3 and TRBJ1-1, with 7 bases that match TRBD1. CDR3 length: 15 amino acids. Germline assignment: CDR1 SGHNT and CDR2 YENEEA. J gave up 0 bases and V 5 bases, and 6 bases lay outside the gene matches. This CDR3 is CASSLRGQMNTEAFF. The CDR3 region has the DNA TGTGCCAGCAGCCTCCGGGGACAGATGAACACTGAAGCTTTCTTT.

This clonotype was found a few times. The chain has TRBV20-1 and TRBJ1-2, with 9 bases that match TRBD1. Germline V gene data show CDR1 as DFQATT and CDR2 as SNEGSKA (reference sequence). The trim removed 6 bases at V and 0 bases at J, leaving 5 bases unmatched. CDR3 length: 14 residues. This CDR3 is CSAKRQGANYGYTF. DNA for the CDR3: TGCAGTGCAAAACGACAGGGGGCTAACTATGGCTACACCTTC.

The rearrangement joins TRBV5-1 to TRBJ2-2; TRBD2 matches at 9 bases. The germline V gene encodes CDR1 SGHRS and CDR2 YFSETQ. V trimming: 4 bases; J trimming: 2 bases; junction bases outside the gene matches: 6. The CDR3 is 16 residues long. The CDR3 nucleotides are TGCGCCAGCAGCCCGGGACTAGCAGAAAACACCGGGGAGCTGTTTTTT. Translated: CASSPGLAENTGELFF.

The J gene is TRBJ1-2, the V gene TRBV7-9; no firm D call. This CDR3 has 16 residues. The germline V gene has CDR1 SEHNR and CDR2 FQNEAQ (reference sequence). V gave up 4 bases and J gave up 3 bases, with 18 bases separating them. The CDR3 DNA sequence: TGTGCCAGCAGCTCCCCACGGTTTGCGAATGACTATGGCTACACCTTC. Translating gives CASSSPRFANDYGYTF.

This chain links TRBV27 with TRBJ1-2; unclear D gene. V lost 5 bases, J lost 8 bases, and 9 bases lay in between. The CDR3 has 11 residues. The germline V gene encodes CDR1 MNHEY and CDR2 SMNVEV (reference sequence). In DNA form, the CDR3 reads TGTGCCAGCAGTGGCGGGTGGGGCTACACCTTC. Translation gives CASSGGWGYTF.

The CDR3 bases are TGCAGTGCTTTCCCGGGACAGGCTAACTATGGCTACACCTTC. It encodes CSAFPGQANYGYTF. The J gene is TRBJ1-2, the V gene TRBV20-1; 8 nucleotides align to TRBD1. The CDR3 contains 14 residues. The germline V gene encodes CDR1 DFQATT and CDR2 SNEGSKA (reference sequence). Trimming cost V 5 bases and J 0 bases; bases outside gene matches: 5.

The chain uses TRBV5-1 and TRBJ2-2, with 14 bases aligning to TRBD2. The CDR3 sequence is 17 residues long. The germline CDR1 and CDR2 sequences are SGHRS and YFSETQ. Trimming cost V 3 bases and J 4 bases; bases outside gene matches: 5. The CDR3 loop reads CASSSGLAGGTTGELFF. CDR3 DNA: TGCGCCAGCAGCTCTGGACTAGCGGGAGGTACCACCGGGGAGCTGTTTTTT.

This clonotype was counted many times. The chain is built from TRBV6-1 and TRBJ2-1; TRBD1 aligns across 7 bases. After removal of 5 bases from V and 5 bases from J, the junction contained 3 bases not matched to a gene. Germline V gene sequence: CDR1 MNHNS, CDR2 SASEGT. The CDR3 length is 13 residues. The DNA for the CDR3 is TGTGCCAGCAGTTACAGGGGCAACAATGAGCAGTTCTTC. It translates to CASSYRGNNEQFF.